These 21 T cell receptor beta chains share one sample of origin, sequenced in a study of T cell changes during pregnancy in multiple sclerosis (dated by TCRdb to the late 2010s). The library was obtained by the immunoSEQ multiplex PCR assay. Here the immuneACCESS table is served through TCRdb, limited to in-frame sequences with V and J called. Missing clones are a known gap in these copies; in checked studies unresolved V genes cover under half, and the rest lacks a known reason. For this sample the table gives around 88,000 clones, of which about 90% were detected only once. In total, the top ten clones hold more than 2% of the sample. This sample comprised peripheral blood, obtained after pregnancy. These receptors all stem from a female donor in good health, enrolled as a control in a pregnancy study.

The V and J genes are TRBV28 and TRBJ1-1; weak D call: TRBD1 (5 bases). This CDR3 spans 11 amino acids. Trimming pared 3 bases from V and 9 bases from J, leaving 8 bases between. Germline V gene lookup returns CDR1 MDHEN and CDR2 SYDVKM. In DNA, the CDR3 is TGTGCCAGCAGTTTGGCAGGGAAAGCTTTCTTT. This codes for CASSLAGKAFF.

V is TRBV5-4 and J is TRBJ2-2; 8 bases align to TRBD2. This CDR3 has 18 residues. Germline V lookup: CDR1 SGHNT, CDR2 YYREEE (reference sequence). J was trimmed by 3 bases and V by 4 bases; bases with no gene match: 14. The CDR3, as DNA: TGTGCCAGCAGCGCACCAGGGTGGCAGCGGGGGCACACCGGGGAGCTGTTTTTT. Its protein is CASSAPGWQRGHTGELFF.

This rearrangement joins TRBV7-2 to TRBJ2-1; 11 positions agree with TRBD2. The V and J ends lost 6 bases and 6 bases, in that order; junction bases with no gene match: 10. This CDR3 spans 16 amino acids. Germline CDR1 SGHTA, CDR2 FQGNSA. CDR3 sequence reads: CASSSYGTSGFNEQFF. The DNA of the CDR3 is TGTGCCAGCAGTTCGTATGGGACTAGCGGCTTCAATGAGCAGTTCTTC.

The chain combines TRBV11-3 with TRBJ2-1, with D unresolved. CDR3 size: 14 residues. Germline V gene lookup returns CDR1 SGHNT and CDR2 YENEEA. Trimming shortened V by 5 bases and J by 5 bases, and 13 bases separated the two germline ends. The CDR3 coding sequence is TGTGCCAGCAGCCACCGCGGCGCCCACAATGAGCAGTTCTTC. Encoded protein: CASSHRGAHNEQFF.

The chain joins TRBV29-1 to TRBJ1-1; 7 nucleotides line up with TRBD1. The CDR3 sequence is 12 residues long. Germline trimming cut 5 bases from V and 10 bases from J; bases unmatched to any gene: 10. Germline V gene sequence: CDR1 SQVTM, CDR2 ANQGSEA. The DNA of the CDR3 is TGCAGCGTTTGGGCAGGGGGTGGGGGAGCTTTCTTT. Protein product: CSVWAGGGGAFF. Filled out from reference TRBV29-1 and TRBJ1-1, the complete variable domain reads SAVISQKPSRDICQRGTSLTIQCQVDSQVTMMFWYRQQPGQSLTLIATANQGSEATYESGFVIDKFPISRPNLTFSTLTVSNMSPEDSSIYLCSVWAGGGGAFFGQGTRLTVV.

The chain employs TRBV29-1 and TRBJ2-1, with D tentatively TRBD1 (5 bases). The germline V gene has CDR1 SQVTM and CDR2 ANQGSEA. CDR3 size: 14 residues. V was pared by 4 bases and J by 0 bases, with 10 bases between. The CDR3 loop reads CSVVGRVSYNEQFF. CDR3 bases: TGCAGCGTTGTGGGCAGGGTCTCCTACAATGAGCAGTTCTTC.

The gene calls are TRBV2 and TRBJ1-2; a possible D gene is TRBD1 (6 bases). Germline CDR1 reads SNHLY; CDR2 reads FYNNEI. This CDR3 contains 11 residues. V lost 8 bases, J lost 4 bases, and 8 bases lay in between. The CDR3 DNA reads TGTGCCAGCGGGACATTCTATGGCTACACCTTC. Its translation is CASGTFYGYTF.

The V call is TRBV5-1, the J call TRBJ2-7, with 8 bases identical to TRBD1. CDR3 length: 16 residues. Germline loops: CDR1 SGHRS, CDR2 YFSETQ. V was clipped by 4 bases and J by 2 bases; unmatched bases: 11. CDR3: CASSVSTGGLTYEQYF. The CDR3 DNA follows: TGCGCCAGCAGCGTCTCTACAGGGGGGCTCACCTACGAGCAGTACTTC.

The chain recombines TRBV5-5 with TRBJ2-5, with a possible D match to TRBD1 (6 bases). The V gene's germline CDR1 is SGHKS and CDR2 YYEKEE (reference sequence). Trimming shortened V by 3 bases and J by 6 bases, and 15 bases separated the two germline ends. The CDR3 runs to 14 residues. The CDR3 DNA follows: TGTGCCAGCAGCTGGACCACAGGGAAACAGACCCAGTACTTC. Residues: CASSWTTGKQTQYF.

The J gene is TRBJ2-6, the V gene TRBV19; maybe TRBD1 (5 bases). V was shortened by 5 bases and J by 4 bases, with 18 bases between the two germline ends. This CDR3 comprises 17 residues. The germline gives CDR1 LNHDA, CDR2 SQIVND (reference sequence). The CDR3 reads CASSVPGWGSGANVLTF. CDR3 bases: TGTGCCAGTAGTGTCCCGGGCTGGGGCTCCGGGGCCAACGTCCTGACTTTC. Filled out from reference TRBV19 and TRBJ2-6, the complete variable domain reads DGGITQSPKYLFRKEGQNVTLSCEQNLNHDAMYWYRQDPGQGLRLIYYSQIVNDFQKGDIAEGYSVSREKKESFPLTVTSAQKNPTAFYLCASSVPGWGSGANVLTFGAGSRLTVL.

The chain employs TRBV7-2 and TRBJ1-2; D remains ambiguous. The ends were cut back, 4 bases at V and 2 bases at J, with 8 bases in the middle. The CDR3 consists of 13 residues. Germline V CDR1 and CDR2: SGHTA, FQGNSA. The chain's CDR3 is CASSSYLNYGYTF. CDR3 bases: TGTGCCAGCAGCTCCTATCTCAACTATGGCTACACCTTC.

This clone was counted only a few times. J is TRBJ1-5 and V is TRBV5-1, with 9 bases aligning to TRBD1. There are 16 residues in the CDR3. With V trimmed by 1 base and J by 1 base, 3 bases remained unmatched. From germline, CDR1 is SGHRS and CDR2 YFSETQ. The CDR3 loop is CASSLTGQGSNQPQHF. The CDR3, as DNA: TGCGCCAGCAGCTTGACGGGACAGGGAAGCAATCAGCCCCAGCATTTT.

J is TRBJ2-5 and V is TRBV6-5, with a weak D call TRBD2 (6 bases). V was cut by 5 bases and J by 5 bases, with 12 bases left in between. Germline-derived CDR1 and CDR2 are MNHEY and SVGAGI. There are 13 residues in the CDR3. The CDR3 DNA follows: TGTGCCAGCAGTGACGTGGAGGGGGAGACCCAGTACTTC. It translates to CASSDVEGETQYF.

This chain joins TRBV5-1 and TRBJ1-2; a possible D gene is TRBD1 (5 bases). Germline V gene sequence: CDR1 SGHRS, CDR2 YFSETQ. CDR3 length: 14 residues. V was clipped by 4 bases and J by 7 bases, with 17 bases between them. This CDR3 is CASSLGDGGSGYTF. As DNA, the CDR3 is TGCGCCAGCAGCCTCGGGGACGGCGGGAGTGGCTACACCTTC.

The rearrangement uses TRBV13 and TRBJ2-3, with D unclear. Per the germline V gene, CDR1 is PRHDT and CDR2 is FYEKMQ (reference sequence). The CDR3 covers 13 residues. The V end lost 6 bases, the J end lost 4 bases, and 11 bases lay between the germline ends. CDR3 sequence (DNA): TGTGCCAGCAGTTCGGAGAATGCAGATACGCAGTATTTT. Translated: CASSSENADTQYF.

The chain joins TRBV28 to TRBJ1-2; D unclear. V lost 8 bases and J lost 4, with 17 bases in between. The CDR3 contains 14 residues. CDR1 is MDHEN and CDR2 is SYDVKM in the germline V gene. CDR3 residues: CASAIYGLSYGYTF. As DNA, the CDR3 is TGTGCCAGCGCCATATATGGGCTCTCCTATGGCTACACCTTC.

V usage is TRBV7-2 and J usage is TRBJ2-7; 11 bases agree with TRBD2. This CDR3 contains 16 residues. After removal of 5 bases from V and 4 bases from J, the junction contained 10 bases not matched to a gene. Per germline, CDR1 SGHTA and CDR2 FQGNSA. The CDR3 reads CASSLIAGGPYYEQYF. CDR3 nucleotide sequence: TGTGCCAGCAGCCTAATAGCGGGAGGGCCGTATTACGAGCAGTACTTC.

The V and J genes are TRBV5-1 and TRBJ1-1; D is unresolved. Germline-derived CDR1 and CDR2 are SGHRS and YFSETQ. With 3 bases removed from V and 0 bases from J, the gap between germline ends came to 12 bases. The CDR3 runs to 15 residues. The CDR3 protein is CASSWEARVNTEAFF. The DNA for the CDR3 is TGCGCCAGCAGCTGGGAGGCGAGGGTGAACACTGAAGCTTTCTTT.

The genes are TRBV7-8 and TRBJ1-3; no reliable D call. The V gene's germline CDR1 is SGHVS and CDR2 FQNEAQ. This CDR3 comprises 14 residues. The ends were cut back, 5 bases at V and 4 bases at J, with 12 bases in the middle. CDR3 residues: CASSPGGPGNTIYF. In DNA form, the CDR3 reads TGTGCCAGCAGCCCAGGAGGGCCAGGAAACACCATATATTTT.

The V call is TRBV30, the J call TRBJ1-2; 8 bases align to TRBD1. The CDR3 extends over 13 amino acids. Germline lookup yields CDR1 GTSNPN and CDR2 SVGIG (reference sequence). Trimming removed 1 base from V and 8 bases from J; junction bases left unmatched: 6. The CDR3 DNA is TGTGCCTGGAGTGGTACAGGGGGAGGCGGCTACACCTTC. As protein: CAWSGTGGGGYTF.

This chain joins TRBV30 and TRBJ2-1; a possible D gene is TRBD1 (6 bases). Germline CDR1 GTSNPN, CDR2 SVGIG (reference sequence). The CDR3 is 13 residues long. V was shortened by 2 bases and J by 9 bases, with 14 bases between the two germline ends. CDR3 nucleotides: TGTGCCTGGAGTCCGACAGGTTTCGGTGAGCAGTTCTTC. Protein: CAWSPTGFGEQFF.